The rows below give T cell receptor beta chains drawn from one sample of a study of cytomegalovirus exposure and HLA in healthy donors. The assay was immunoSEQ multiplex PCR, and TCRdb's table has in-frame clones only and misses some. The table includes more than 95,000 clones, roughly three quarters detected once. The sequenced material came from PBMCs. These receptors all come from a woman between 18 and 30 years old in good health and CMV-seronegative. Both conserved end residues are part of each CDR3.

length	V	J	CDR3
14	TRBV13	TRBJ2-7	CASSPGQGSYEQYF
17	TRBV15	TRBJ2-3	CATSGGRDRGPADTQYF
15	TRBV28	TRBJ1-1	CASSSFGQRNTEAFF
15	TRBV5-6	TRBJ1-4	CASSLRAGGDEKLFF
15	TRBV5-1	TRBJ2-1	CASSLLAGEYNEQFF
13	TRBV30	TRBJ2-3	CACFSGSPDTQYF
18	TRBV5-6	TRBJ1-4	CASSFLPRQGGSNEKLFF
13	TRBV2	TRBJ1-4	CAGEFFRGEKLFF
15	TRBV7-9	TRBJ1-1	CASSLGGQGGTEAFF
17	TRBV10-2	TRBJ1-6	CASIDVGTDNYNSPLHF
15	TRBV5-1	TRBJ2-7	CASSLVSGQSYEQYF
13	TRBV9	TRBJ1-1	CASSVAQNTEAFF
14	TRBV7-9	TRBJ2-5	CASSLALAGETQYF
14	TRBV6-6	TRBJ2-7	CASSYPPRGSEQYF
15	TRBV6-5	TRBJ2-1	CASTYRSGGWYEQFF
11	TRBV10-3	TRBJ2-3	CAISDGDTQYF
14	TRBV5-6	TRBJ2-5	CASSNTGSQETQYF
15	TRBV9	TRBJ1-3	CASSPTGSGGNTIYF
14	TRBV15	TRBJ2-7	CATSRPAGAHEQYF
18	TRBV2	TRBJ2-2	CASSEVRGGLQSTGELFF
13	TRBV10-2	TRBJ1-2	CARRGQGASGYTF
13	TRBV21-1	TRBJ1-2	CASSRTGDYGYTF
13	TRBV10-3	TRBJ1-5	CAIGEDYNQPQHF
11	TRBV28	TRBJ1-1	CASSLQAEAFF
12	TRBV7-9	TRBJ1-2	CASSSKADSSTF
15	TRBV28	TRBJ2-7	CASSLGGVGLYEQYF
13	TRBV2	TRBJ1-1	CASRSTENTEAFF
15	TRBV25-1	TRBJ1-5	CASTPGQGYRQPQHF
14	TRBV7-2	TRBJ1-2	CASSPQGLGYGYTF
13	TRBV6-4	TRBJ1-1	CASGQEMNTEAFF
16	TRBV5-1	TRBJ2-1	CASSSRTSGGAGEQFF
15	TRBV5-4	TRBJ1-4	CASSPDGTNREKLFF
15	TRBV7-2	TRBJ2-5	CASSLAGSGGETQYF
14	TRBV28	TRBJ1-5	CASIRHDGDQPQHF
16	TRBV30	TRBJ1-1	CAFYMDRAMRSTEAFF
10	TRBV30	TRBJ2-1	CAWSTKEQFF
16	TRBV2	TRBJ2-5	CASSGLSGGAGETQYF
16	TRBV6-5	TRBJ1-2	CASSYSPGGQGYGYTF
15	TRBV9	TRBJ2-7	CASSPLADRAYEQYF
18	TRBV11-2	TRBJ2-1	CASSFGLVAGGFYNEQFF
17	TRBV5-1	TRBJ2-1	CASSLQGQGSSYNEQFF
20	TRBV4-1	TRBJ2-6	CASSSPLGGPQTSGANVLTF
18	TRBV30	TRBJ1-1	CAWSVRLGRGQGGTEAFF
14	TRBV7-9	TRBJ2-1	CASSLGGVPNEQFF
13	TRBV2	TRBJ2-7	CASSGGLRYEQYF
10	TRBV20-1	TRBJ2-3	CSVKRDTQYF
15	TRBV6-4	TRBJ2-1	CASSAVAGGLNEQFF
12	TRBV9	TRBJ2-5	CASSVGLETQYF